This T cell receptor beta chain was obtained from a study of blood T cell repertoires in COVID-19 (dated by TCRdb to about 2020). Background for the entire study: The collaborator samples originated in the United States, Italy and Spain and spanned the acute and convalescent phases of COVID-19. The material from the prospective study consisted of cDNA or gDNA derived from T cells, B-cell-depleted T cells, or PBMCs. Subjects who had been exposed to COVID-19, were actively infected with it, or had recovered from it provided the deeply sampled blood TCRbeta repertoires that made up the dataset. The repertoires were released in a freely available public database meant as a resource for research on the immune response to SARS-CoV-2. The samples were drawn from two sources: the first 160 participants of the ongoing ImmuneRACE study, and approximately 1,300 subjects contributed by 6 global collaborators. The sample metadata nearly always contained a de-identified subject ID, COVID-19 status, age in years and sex. Where HLA class I and class II types were available, the types were taken from metadata supplied by the sample provider, not from assay-based typing. General study outcomes and caveats: The amount of clinical and demographic metadata varied by source and participant and was provided uncurated.

In the prospective study, participants were about 18 to 100 years old, resided in under 30 geographic areas of the United States, and were enrolled through a virtual design. In the prospective study, participants were assigned to cohorts based on the clinical history participants reported in a screening survey and a study questionnaire. For ImmuneRACE Cohort 3, a participant was defined as recovered based on two consecutive negative NP/OP PCR tests, clearance by a healthcare professional, or resolution of symptoms. In the prospective study, whole blood, serum and a nasopharyngeal or oropharyngeal swab were collected from each participant by mobile phlebotomists. Participants in the prospective study had the option to provide additional blood draws and questionnaires over a roughly 2-month period. Before DNA extraction, blood samples from the prospective study were shipped at room temperature or frozen.

With regard to this clone: It lacks a known antigen. There are no base qualities to consult, and no much larger clone falls within one base.

TCRbeta CDR3 regions were amplified from genomic DNA using the immunoSEQ Assay, a bias-controlled multiplex PCR. Regarding the original processing steps: Within the assay, amplification of reference gene primers was used to estimate how many nucleated cells each sample contained. To quantify the absolute abundance of each unique TCRbeta CDR3 rearrangement, sequence reads were collapsed and filtered. For each sample, productive Simpson clonality was calculated as the square root of Simpson's diversity index over productive rearrangements. TCRdb holds this immuneACCESS table with in-frame rearrangements only. Some clones are missing; in checked studies, unresolved V genes explain under half, and the rest has no known cause. V and J calls and clone size are copied from that table; D and trimming were computed from the DNA. This sample gives 200,000 to 300,000 clones in total; around 86% of them show up just once. The top ten hold about 2.1% of the sample.

Sequenced sample: PBMCs or T cells enriched from blood (not recorded which). This receptor was identified in a woman aged 45 to 65 who had recovered from COVID-19.

Here the CDR3 is given as CASSPRQGQETQYF. The DNA sequence is as follows: TGTGCCAGCAGCCCCCGACAGGGCCAAGAGACCCAGTACTTC. This chain is built from TRBV7-9 and TRBJ2-5; the junction holds 7 bases that match TRBD1. From its cysteine to its phenylalanine, the CDR3 spans 14 amino acids. Only the CDR3 part of the read is kept: 42 bases, read in frame from the first base. Here V drops 5 bases and J drops 1 base, and the junction holds 4 bases not matched to any gene. CDR1 SEHNR and CDR2 FQNEAQ were looked up in the germline V gene (reference sequence).